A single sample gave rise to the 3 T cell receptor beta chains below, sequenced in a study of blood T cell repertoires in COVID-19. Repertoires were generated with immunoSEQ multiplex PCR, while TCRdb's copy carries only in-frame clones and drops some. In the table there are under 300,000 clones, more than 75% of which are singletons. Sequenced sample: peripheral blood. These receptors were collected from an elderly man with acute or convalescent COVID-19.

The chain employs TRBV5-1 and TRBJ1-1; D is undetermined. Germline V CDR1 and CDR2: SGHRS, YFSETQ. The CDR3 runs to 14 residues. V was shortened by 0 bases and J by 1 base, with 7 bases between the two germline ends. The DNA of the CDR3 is TGCGCCAGCAGCTTGGAAACACAGAACACTGAAGCTTTCTTT. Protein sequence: CASSLETQNTEAFF.

The CDR3 region is CASSPTGQNTQYF. For the CDR3, the DNA is TGTGCCAGCAGCCCCACTGGTCAAAATACGCAGTATTTT. The chain links TRBV6-5 to TRBJ2-3; D unclear. Germline CDR1 reads MNHEY; CDR2 reads SVGAGI. V lost 6 bases and J 7 bases, leaving 14 bases between the germline ends. The CDR3 runs to 13 residues.

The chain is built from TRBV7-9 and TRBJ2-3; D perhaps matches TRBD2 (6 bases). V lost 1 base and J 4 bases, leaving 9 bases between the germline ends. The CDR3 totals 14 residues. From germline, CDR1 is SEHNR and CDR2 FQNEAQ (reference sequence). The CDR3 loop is CASSLGGAADTQYF. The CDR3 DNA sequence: TGTGCCAGCAGCTTAGGCGGGGCGGCAGATACGCAGTATTTT.